Below, 17 T cell receptor beta chains from the same sample are listed, as sequenced in a study of T cell repertoires in cytomegalovirus infection. The antigens for these receptors are not known. TCRdb fed the reads into MiXCR, producing one record per CDR3 protein. The repertoire includes about 770,000 distinct CDR3 sequences, approximately 32% of them detected once, and around 14% sits in the top ten. Specimen: cultured CD8+ T cells from PBMCs, collected from culture after CMV antigen stimulation. The receptors derive from a human donor in good health (CMV status not recorded). Some clones in this sample may be carry-over from other donors' samples.

The gene calls are TRBV4-2 and TRBJ2-7; TRBD2 is a possible D gene (5 bases). The CDR3 length is 15 residues. Germline loops: CDR1 LGHNA, CDR2 YNFKEQ. Trimming removed 1 base at V and 2 bases at J, with 12 bases between. The CDR3 loop is CASSQGGGPAYEQYF. CDR3 coding DNA: TGTGCCAGCAGCCAAGGAGGCGGGCCGGCCTACGAGCAGTACTTC.

J is TRBJ2-7 and V is TRBV5-6; D is undetermined. Trimming took 4 bases from V and 3 from J, leaving 17 bases between them. CDR1 and CDR2 from the germline V gene are SGHDT and YYEEEE. The CDR3 runs 15 residues. Here the CDR3 DNA reads TGTGCCAGCAGCCCGAGGAAAGTCGGGTACTACGAGCAGTACTTC. Amino acids: CASSPRKVGYYEQYF.

V usage is TRBV20-1 and J usage is TRBJ1-4, with D possibly matching TRBD1 (5 bases). The CDR3 has 13 amino acids. Deletions cut 5 bases from V and 8 bases from J, with 15 bases between. CDR1 DFQATT and CDR2 SNEGSKA come from the germline V gene (reference sequence). The CDR3 DNA reads TGCAGTGCTGTCAATCAGGGTGACGAAAAACTGTTTTTT. It specifies CSAVNQGDEKLFF.

This clonotype was recorded at least ten times. The chain links TRBV4-3 to TRBJ1-6; 8 bases map to TRBD1. Germline trimming cut 6 bases from V and 2 bases from J; bases unmatched to any gene: 6. In germline, CDR1 is LGHNA, CDR2 YSLEER. The CDR3 totals 16 residues. CDR3 region: CASSSRGQTYNSPLHF. In DNA, the CDR3 is TGCGCCAGCAGTTCCAGGGGGCAGACCTATAATTCACCCCTCCACTTT.

About this clonotype: A read error may be the cause here, since a much bigger clone is one base away. This rearrangement joins TRBV7-2 to TRBJ2-3; the D gene is possibly TRBD2 (7 bases). CDR3 length equals 14 residues. Germline lookup yields CDR1 SGHTA and CDR2 FQGNSA. The CDR3 DNA reads as TGTGCCAGCACCCCGGGGCGGGGGCCGTATACGCTGTATTTT. It is translated as CASTPGRGPYTLYF.

V is TRBV27 and J is TRBJ2-3; 7 bases agree with TRBD1. The length of the CDR3 is 14 residues. Germline V gene sequence: CDR1 MNHEY, CDR2 SMNVEV (reference sequence). With V trimmed by 8 bases and J by 2 bases, 7 bases remained unmatched. Here the CDR3 DNA reads TGTGCCAGCCGAGACAGGGTCTTCACAGATACGCAGTATTTT. The encoded protein is CASRDRVFTDTQYF.

The chain employs TRBV7-9 and TRBJ1-1, with D uncertain. Germline lookup yields CDR1 SEHNR and CDR2 FQNEAQ (reference sequence). V lost 4 bases, J lost 2 bases, and 17 bases lay in between. The CDR3 sequence is 16 residues long. The CDR3 nucleotides are TGTGCCAGCAGCTCCCCCCGAGGGAGGTCAAACACTGAAGCTTTCTTT. Amino acids: CASSSPRGRSNTEAFF.

This clonotype turned up a few times. The rearrangement uses TRBV6-2 or TRBV6-3 and TRBJ2-3, with a weak D call TRBD1 (6 bases). V was shortened by 6 bases and J by 0 bases, with 16 bases between the two germline ends. Germline V gene sequence: CDR1 MNHEY, CDR2 SVGEGT. The CDR3 totals 16 residues. The CDR3: CASSLDSTPSTDTQYF. CDR3 in DNA: TGTGCCAGCAGCCTGGACAGTACACCTAGCACAGATACGCAGTATTTT.

Only a few counts were recorded for this clonotype. The V and J genes are TRBV6-2 or TRBV6-3 and TRBJ2-7; D is unresolved. Germline CDR1 and CDR2: MNHEY and SVGEGT. The CDR3 totals 14 residues. V was trimmed by 2 bases and J by 2 bases, leaving 10 bases between them. Here the CDR3 DNA reads TGTGCCAGCAGTTACGGCCCAGGCCCCTACGAGCAGTACGTC. It is translated as CASSYGPGPYEQYV.

This sequence joins TRBV12-5 and TRBJ2-2, with D uncertain. Trimming left V 4 bases short and J 4 bases short, with 7 bases between. Germline CDR1 reads LGHNT; CDR2 reads FRNRAP. The CDR3 contains 13 residues. The CDR3 region has the DNA TGTGCTAGTGGTTGGGGATTCACCGGGGAGCTGTTTTTT. It translates to CASGWGFTGELFF.

This clonotype showed up just a few times. The chain has TRBV2 and TRBJ1-1; D uncertain. CDR1 and CDR2 (germline): SNHLY, FYNNEI. The CDR3 is 14 residues long. V gave up 1 base and J gave up 1 base, with 7 bases separating them. The CDR3 DNA sequence: TGTGCCAGCAGTGAAGAGGGCAGGAACACTGAAGCTTTCTTT. Its translation is CASSEEGRNTEAFF.

This clonotype occurred many times. This sequence joins TRBV12-3 or TRBV12-4 and TRBJ2-7; D gene ambiguous. This CDR3 has 14 amino acids. Trimming pared 7 bases from V and 2 bases from J, leaving 15 bases between. CDR3 sequence reads: CASTRRPLAYEQYF. DNA of the CDR3: TGTGCCAGCACCCGACGCCCCTTAGCCTACGAGCAGTACTTC.

V is TRBV19 and J is TRBJ1-1, with a possible D match to TRBD1 (5 bases). Trimming took 0 bases from V and 3 from J, leaving 11 bases between them. Germline values: CDR1 LNHDA, CDR2 SQIVND (reference sequence). The CDR3 extends over 15 amino acids. As DNA, the CDR3 is TGTGCCAGTAGTATAGATCGCCGGGGGTACACTGAAGCTTTCTTT. Its translation is CASSIDRRGYTEAFF.

The CDR3 is CASSSFLDTQYF. CDR3 in DNA: TGTGCCAGCAGCTCGTTTTTAGATACGCAGTATTTT. The chain is built from TRBV7-9 and TRBJ2-3; the D is unclear. This CDR3 has 12 residues. V was pared by 4 bases and J by 5 bases, with 7 bases between. Germline CDR1 and CDR2: SEHNR and FQNEAQ (reference sequence).

V gene TRBV7-9 combines with J gene TRBJ2-2; TRBD2 might be the D (5 bases). This CDR3 has 15 amino acids. From germline, CDR1 is SEHNR and CDR2 FQNEAQ (reference sequence). The ends were cut back, 7 bases at V and 6 bases at J, with 18 bases in the middle. The CDR3, as DNA: TGTGCCAGCACCGGGCGTGTGCGGGTCGCCGGGGAGCTGTTTTTT. This sequence encodes CASTGRVRVAGELFF.

The V gene is TRBV6-1, the J gene TRBJ1-1; D perhaps matches TRBD1 (5 bases). The CDR3 is made up of 16 amino acids. V lost 0 bases, J lost 5 bases, and 16 bases lay in between. Looked up from germline, CDR1 is MNHNS and CDR2 is SASEGT. CDR3 in amino acids: CASSEAVRVKETEAFF. Written as DNA, the CDR3 is TGTGCCAGCAGTGAAGCAGTCAGGGTAAAGGAAACTGAAGCTTTCTTT.

This clonotype was seen only a few times. The rearrangement joins TRBV20-1 to TRBJ2-1, with 8 bases fitting TRBD2. The junction had 11 bases not matched to a gene; V was cut back by 3 bases and J by 4 bases. The CDR3 extends over 16 amino acids. Per the germline V gene, CDR1 is DFQATT and CDR2 is SNEGSKA (reference sequence). The CDR3 DNA follows: TGCAGTGCTAGGGGTTGGGTCGGGGGGGTATACAATGAGCAGTTCTTC. Protein sequence: CSARGWVGGVYNEQFF.